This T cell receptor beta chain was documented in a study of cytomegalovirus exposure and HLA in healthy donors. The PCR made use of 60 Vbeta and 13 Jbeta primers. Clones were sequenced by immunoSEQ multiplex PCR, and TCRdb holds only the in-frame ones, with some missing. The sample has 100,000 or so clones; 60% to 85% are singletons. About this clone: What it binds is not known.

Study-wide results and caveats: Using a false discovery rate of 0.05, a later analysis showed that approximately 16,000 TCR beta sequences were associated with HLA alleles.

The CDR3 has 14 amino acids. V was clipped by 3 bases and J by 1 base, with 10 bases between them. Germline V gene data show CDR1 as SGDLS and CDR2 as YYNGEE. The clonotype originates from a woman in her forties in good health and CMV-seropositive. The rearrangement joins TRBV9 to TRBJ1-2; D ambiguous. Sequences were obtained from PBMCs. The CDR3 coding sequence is TGTGCCAGCAGCGAGCACGGTTTTAACTATGGCTACACCTTC. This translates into CASSEHGFNYGYTF. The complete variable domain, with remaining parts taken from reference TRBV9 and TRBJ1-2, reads DSGVTQTPKHLITATGQRVTLRCSPRSGDLSVYWYQQSLDQGLQFLIQYYNGEERAKGNILERFSAQQFPDLHSELNLSSLELGDSALYFCASSEHGFNYGYTFGSGTRLTVV.